This T cell receptor beta chain was profiled in a study of T cell responses to AZD1222 COVID-19 vaccine. Study outcomes and limitations: Vaccine-related CD4 TCRs covered spike, predominating at 160-218 and 743-854.

The CDR3 length is 15 residues. Trimming stripped 5 bases from V and 4 bases from J, with 15 bases between. Germline lookup yields CDR1 LNHDA and CDR2 SQIVND (reference sequence). As regards this clone: Its antigen is currently unknown.

The protocol was immunoSEQ multiplex PCR, while the TCRdb copy is restricted to in-frame clones and leaves out a portion. The top ten hold under 5.5% of the sample, which has 75,000 to 95,000 clones, around nine tenths seen once. This receptor was identified in an adult who received the AZD1222 COVID-19 vaccine. This material consisted of peripheral blood, taken 28 days after the second AZD1222 dose. V gene TRBV19 combines with J gene TRBJ1-5, with D perhaps TRBD1 (5 bases). CDR3 sequence: CASSPWDLGNQPQHF. CDR3 nucleotides: TGTGCCAGTAGTCCCTGGGACCTCGGGAATCAGCCCCAGCATTTT.